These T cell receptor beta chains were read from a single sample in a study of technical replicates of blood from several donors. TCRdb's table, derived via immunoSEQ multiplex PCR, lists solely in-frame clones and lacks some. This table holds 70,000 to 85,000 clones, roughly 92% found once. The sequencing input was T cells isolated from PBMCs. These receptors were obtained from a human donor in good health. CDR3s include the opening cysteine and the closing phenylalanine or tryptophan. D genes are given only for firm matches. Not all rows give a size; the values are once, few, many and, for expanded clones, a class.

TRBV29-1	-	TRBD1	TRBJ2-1	CSEGQPYNEQFF	TGCAGCGAGGGACAGCCTTACAATGAGCAGTTCTTC
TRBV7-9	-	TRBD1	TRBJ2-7	CASSQRDRYEQYF	TGTGCCAGCAGCCAAAGGGACAGGTACGAGCAGTACTTC
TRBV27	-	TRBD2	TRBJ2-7	CASSLGGRAGYEQYF	TGTGCCAGCAGTTTAGGCGGGAGGGCCGGATACGAGCAGTACTTC
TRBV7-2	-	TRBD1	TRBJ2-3	CASSLDGTGGLSDTQYF	TGTGCCAGCAGCTTAGATGGGACAGGGGGCTTATCAGATACGCAGTATTTT
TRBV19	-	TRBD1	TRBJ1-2	CASSPDPRTGAGYTF	TGTGCCAGTAGCCCCGACCCTAGGACAGGGGCGGGCTACACCTTC
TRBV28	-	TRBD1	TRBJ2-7	CASSLGQGETYYEQYF	TGTGCCAGCAGTTTAGGACAGGGCGAGACCTACTACGAGCAGTACTTC
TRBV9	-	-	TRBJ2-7	CASSVGVGAYEQYF	TGTGCCAGCAGCGTAGGCGTAGGGGCCTACGAGCAGTACTTC
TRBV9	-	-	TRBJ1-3	CASSVEEVPSVAIYF	TGTGCCAGCAGCGTAGAGGAAGTGCCCAGCGTCGCCATATATTTT
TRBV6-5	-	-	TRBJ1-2	CASSYRPSGGYTF	TGTGCCAGCAGTTACCGACCATCGGGGGGCTACACCTTC
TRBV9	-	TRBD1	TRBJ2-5	CASSVARGRGETQYF	TGTGCCAGCAGCGTAGCGAGGGGGCGAGGAGAGACCCAGTACTTC
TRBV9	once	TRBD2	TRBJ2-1	CASDRGGGDPSYNEQFF	TGTGCCAGCGACAGAGGCGGGGGGGATCCCTCCTACAATGAGCAGTTCTTC
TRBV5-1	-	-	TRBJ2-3	CASSRRAESTDTQYF	TGCGCCAGCAGCAGGAGGGCGGAATCCACAGATACGCAGTATTTT
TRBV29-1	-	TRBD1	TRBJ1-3	CSVTTGESTIYF	TGCAGCGTAACCACAGGGGAAAGCACCATATATTTT
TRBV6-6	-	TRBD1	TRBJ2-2	CASSYEGGQAGELFF	TGTGCCAGCAGTTACGAGGGCGGACAGGCCGGGGAGCTGTTTTTT
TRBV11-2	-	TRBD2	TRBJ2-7	CASSWAGEIYEQYF	TGTGCCAGCAGCTGGGCGGGAGAAATCTACGAGCAGTACTTC
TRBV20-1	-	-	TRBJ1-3	CSATRGNTIYF	TGCAGTGCTACCAGGGGAAACACCATATATTTT
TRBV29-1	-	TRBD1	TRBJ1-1	CSVGGQGYTEAFF	TGCAGCGTTGGAGGACAGGGGTACACTGAAGCTTTCTTT
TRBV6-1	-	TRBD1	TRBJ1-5	CASTRGLGSGQPQHF	TGTGCCAGCACCAGGGGGCTAGGATCGGGTCAGCCCCAGCATTTT